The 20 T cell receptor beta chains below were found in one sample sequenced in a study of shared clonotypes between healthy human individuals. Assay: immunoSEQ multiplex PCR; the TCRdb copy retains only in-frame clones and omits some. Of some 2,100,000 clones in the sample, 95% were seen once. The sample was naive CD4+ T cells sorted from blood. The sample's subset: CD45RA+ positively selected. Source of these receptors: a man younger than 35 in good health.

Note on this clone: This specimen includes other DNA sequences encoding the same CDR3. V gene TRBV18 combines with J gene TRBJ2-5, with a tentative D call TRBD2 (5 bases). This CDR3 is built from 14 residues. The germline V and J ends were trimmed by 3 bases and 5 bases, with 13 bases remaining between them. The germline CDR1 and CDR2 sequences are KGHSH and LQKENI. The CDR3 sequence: CASSPPTSVETQYF. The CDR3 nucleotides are TGTGCCAGCTCACCGCCTACTAGTGTGGAGACCCAGTACTTC.

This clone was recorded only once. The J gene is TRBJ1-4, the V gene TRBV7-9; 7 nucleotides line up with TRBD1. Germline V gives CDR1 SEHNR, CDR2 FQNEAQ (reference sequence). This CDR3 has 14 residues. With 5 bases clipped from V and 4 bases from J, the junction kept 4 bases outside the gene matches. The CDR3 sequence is CASSLGQHNEKLFF. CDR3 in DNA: TGTGCCAGCAGCCTGGGACAGCATAATGAAAAACTGTTTTTT.

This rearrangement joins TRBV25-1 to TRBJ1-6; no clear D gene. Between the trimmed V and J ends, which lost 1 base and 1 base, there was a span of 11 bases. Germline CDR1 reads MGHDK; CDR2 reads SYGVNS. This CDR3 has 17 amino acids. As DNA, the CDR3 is TGTGCCAGCAGTGAATTTGGCAGCGGGTCCTATAATTCACCCCTCCACTTT. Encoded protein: CASSEFGSGSYNSPLHF. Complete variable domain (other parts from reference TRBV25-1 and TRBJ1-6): EADIYQTPRYLVIGTGKKITLECSQTMGHDKMYWYQQDPGMELHLIHYSYGVNSTEKGDLSSESTVSRIRTEHFPLTLESARPSHTSQYLCASSEFGSGSYNSPLHFGNGTRLTVT.

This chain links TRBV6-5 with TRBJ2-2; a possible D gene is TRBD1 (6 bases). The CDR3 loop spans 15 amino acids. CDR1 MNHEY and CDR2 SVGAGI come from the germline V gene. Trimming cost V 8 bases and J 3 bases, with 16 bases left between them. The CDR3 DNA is TGTGCCAGCTCAATCAGGGGCGATGACACCGGGGAGCTGTTTTTT. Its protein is CASSIRGDDTGELFF.

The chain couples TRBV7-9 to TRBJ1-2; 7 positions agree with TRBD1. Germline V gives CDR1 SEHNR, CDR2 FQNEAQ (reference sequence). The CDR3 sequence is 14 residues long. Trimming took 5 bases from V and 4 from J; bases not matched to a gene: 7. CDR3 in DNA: TGTGCCAGCAGCGCACAACAGGGGATCTATGGCTACACCTTC. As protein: CASSAQQGIYGYTF.

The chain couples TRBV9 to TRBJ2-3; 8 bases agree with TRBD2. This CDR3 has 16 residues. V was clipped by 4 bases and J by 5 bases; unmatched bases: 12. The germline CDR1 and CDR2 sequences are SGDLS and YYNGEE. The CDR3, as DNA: TGTGCCAGCAGCTCCCTAAGCGGGAGAATTGGAGATACGCAGTATTTT. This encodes CASSSLSGRIGDTQYF. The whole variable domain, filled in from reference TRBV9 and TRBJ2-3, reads DSGVTQTPKHLITATGQRVTLRCSPRSGDLSVYWYQQSLDQGLQFLIQYYNGEERAKGNILERFSAQQFPDLHSELNLSSLELGDSALYFCASSSLSGRIGDTQYFGPGTRLTVL.

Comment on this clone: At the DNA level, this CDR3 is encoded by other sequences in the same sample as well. The CDR3 sequence: CASSLEGGSTDTQYF. In nucleotides, the CDR3 is TGTGCCAGCAGCTTAGAGGGGGGCAGCACAGATACGCAGTATTTT. This chain connects TRBV7-9 to TRBJ2-3; the D gene could be TRBD1 or TRBD2 (6 bases each). The length of the CDR3 is 15 residues. The V gene lost 1 base and the J gene lost 0 bases, with 8 bases spanning the gap. The germline V gene encodes CDR1 SEHNR and CDR2 FQNEAQ (reference sequence).

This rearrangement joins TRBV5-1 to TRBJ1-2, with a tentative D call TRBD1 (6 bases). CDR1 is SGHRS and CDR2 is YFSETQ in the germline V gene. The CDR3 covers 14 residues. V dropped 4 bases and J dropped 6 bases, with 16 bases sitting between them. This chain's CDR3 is CASSQDSTLDGYTF. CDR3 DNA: TGCGCCAGCAGCCAGGACAGCACTTTGGATGGCTACACCTTC.

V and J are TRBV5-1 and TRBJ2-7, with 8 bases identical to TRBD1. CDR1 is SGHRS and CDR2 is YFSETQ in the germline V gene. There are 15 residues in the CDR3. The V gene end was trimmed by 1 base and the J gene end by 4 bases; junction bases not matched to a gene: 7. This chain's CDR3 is CASSLRQGARYEQYF. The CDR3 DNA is TGCGCCAGCAGCTTGAGGCAGGGGGCGCGATACGAGCAGTACTTC.

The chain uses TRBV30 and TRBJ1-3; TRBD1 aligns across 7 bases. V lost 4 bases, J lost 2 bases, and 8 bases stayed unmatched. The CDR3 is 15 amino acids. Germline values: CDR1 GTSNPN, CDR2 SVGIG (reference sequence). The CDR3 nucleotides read TGTGCCTGGACCAAGGGAGGGACAGCTGGAAACACCATATATTTT. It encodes CAWTKGGTAGNTIYF.

The DNA of the CDR3 is TGTGCCATCAGTGCGGCGGGGGGGCCGGATGAGCAGTTCTTC. It translates to CAISAAGGPDEQFF. The chain couples TRBV10-3 to TRBJ2-1; TRBD2 agrees at 9 bases. Germline CDR1 and CDR2: ENHRY and SYGVKD. CDR3 length: 14 residues. Trimming cost V 4 bases and J 8 bases; bases outside gene matches: 6.

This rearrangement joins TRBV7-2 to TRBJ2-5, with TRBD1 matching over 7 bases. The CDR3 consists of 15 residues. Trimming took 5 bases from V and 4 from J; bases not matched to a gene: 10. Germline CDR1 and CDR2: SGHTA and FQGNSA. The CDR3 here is CASSVPTGKTETQYF. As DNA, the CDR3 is TGTGCCAGCAGCGTACCGACAGGGAAGACAGAGACCCAGTACTTC.

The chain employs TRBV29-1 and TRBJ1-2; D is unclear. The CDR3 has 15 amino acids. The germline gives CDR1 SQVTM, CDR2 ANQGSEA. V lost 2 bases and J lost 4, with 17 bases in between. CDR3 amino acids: CSVENSESSRYGYTF. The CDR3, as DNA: TGCAGCGTTGAAAACAGCGAATCCTCCCGCTATGGCTACACCTTC.

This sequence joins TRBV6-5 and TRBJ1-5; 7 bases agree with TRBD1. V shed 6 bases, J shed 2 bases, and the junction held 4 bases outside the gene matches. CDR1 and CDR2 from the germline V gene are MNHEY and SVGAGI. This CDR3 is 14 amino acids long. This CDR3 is CASSRTGRNQPQHF. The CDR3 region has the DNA TGTGCCAGCAGCCGGACAGGTCGCAATCAGCCCCAGCATTTT.

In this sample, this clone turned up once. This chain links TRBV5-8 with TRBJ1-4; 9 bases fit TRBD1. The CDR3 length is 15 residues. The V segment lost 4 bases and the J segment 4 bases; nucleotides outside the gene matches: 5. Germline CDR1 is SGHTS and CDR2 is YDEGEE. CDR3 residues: CASSTGTGLNEKLFF. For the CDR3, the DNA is TGTGCCAGCAGCACCGGGACAGGGCTTAATGAAAAACTGTTTTTT.

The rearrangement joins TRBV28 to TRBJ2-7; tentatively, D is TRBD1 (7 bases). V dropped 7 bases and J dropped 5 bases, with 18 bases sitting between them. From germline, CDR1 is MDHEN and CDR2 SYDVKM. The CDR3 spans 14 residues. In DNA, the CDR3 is TGTGCCAGCACCCTGGAGGGGGCTTACAACGAGCAGTACTTC. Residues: CASTLEGAYNEQYF. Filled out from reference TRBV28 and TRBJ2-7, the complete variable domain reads DVKVTQSSRYLVKRTGEKVFLECVQDMDHENMFWYRQDPGLGLRLIYFSYDVKMKEKGDIPEGYSVSREKKERFSLILESASTNQTSMYLCASTLEGAYNEQYFGPGTRLTVT.

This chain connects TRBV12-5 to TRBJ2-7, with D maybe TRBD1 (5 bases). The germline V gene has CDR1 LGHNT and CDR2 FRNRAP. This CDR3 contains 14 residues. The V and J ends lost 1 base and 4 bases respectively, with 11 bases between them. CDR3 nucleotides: TGTGCTAGTGGTTTGGATATGGGGCCTTACGAGCAGTACTTC. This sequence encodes CASGLDMGPYEQYF.

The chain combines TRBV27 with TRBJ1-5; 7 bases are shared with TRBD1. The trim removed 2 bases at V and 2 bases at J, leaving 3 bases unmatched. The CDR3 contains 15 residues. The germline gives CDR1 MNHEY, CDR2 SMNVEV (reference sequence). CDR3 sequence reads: CASSLTGQGNQPQHF. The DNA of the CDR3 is TGTGCCAGCAGTTTAACCGGACAGGGCAATCAGCCCCAGCATTTT.

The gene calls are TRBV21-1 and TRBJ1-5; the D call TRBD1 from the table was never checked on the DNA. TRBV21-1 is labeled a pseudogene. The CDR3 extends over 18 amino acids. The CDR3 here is CASSNSRRQDRANQPQHF. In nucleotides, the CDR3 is TGTGCCAGCAGCAATTCAAGAAGGCAGGACAGGGCTAATCAGCCCCAGCATTTT.

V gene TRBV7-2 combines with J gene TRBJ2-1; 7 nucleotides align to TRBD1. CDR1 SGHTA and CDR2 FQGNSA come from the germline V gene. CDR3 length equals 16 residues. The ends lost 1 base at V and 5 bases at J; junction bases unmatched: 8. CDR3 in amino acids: CASSLDGTASNNEQFF. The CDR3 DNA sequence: TGTGCCAGCAGCTTAGATGGGACAGCTTCGAACAATGAGCAGTTCTTC.